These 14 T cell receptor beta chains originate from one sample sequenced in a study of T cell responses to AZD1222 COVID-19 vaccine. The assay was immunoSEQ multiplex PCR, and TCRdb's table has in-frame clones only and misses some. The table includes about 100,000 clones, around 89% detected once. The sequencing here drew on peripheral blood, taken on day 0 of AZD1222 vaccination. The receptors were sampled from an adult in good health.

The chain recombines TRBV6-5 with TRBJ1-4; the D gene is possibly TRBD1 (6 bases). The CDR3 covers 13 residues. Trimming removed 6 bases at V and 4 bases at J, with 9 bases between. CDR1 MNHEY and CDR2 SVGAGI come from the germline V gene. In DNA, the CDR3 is TGTGCCAGCAGGCAGGGGAATAATGAAAAACTGTTTTTT. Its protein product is CASRQGNNEKLFF.

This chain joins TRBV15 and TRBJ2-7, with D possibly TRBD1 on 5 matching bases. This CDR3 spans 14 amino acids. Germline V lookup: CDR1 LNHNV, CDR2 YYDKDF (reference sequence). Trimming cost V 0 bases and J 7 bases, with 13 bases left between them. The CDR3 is CATSRDPDTAEQYF. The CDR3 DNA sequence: TGTGCCACCAGCAGAGATCCGGACACGGCGGAGCAGTACTTC. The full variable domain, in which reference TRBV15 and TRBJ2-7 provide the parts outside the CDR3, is DAMVIQNPRYQVTQFGKPVTLSCSQTLNHNVMYWYQQKSSQAPKLLFHYYDKDFNNEADTPDNFQSRRPNTSFCFLDIRSPGLGDTAMYLCATSRDPDTAEQYFGPGTRLTVT.

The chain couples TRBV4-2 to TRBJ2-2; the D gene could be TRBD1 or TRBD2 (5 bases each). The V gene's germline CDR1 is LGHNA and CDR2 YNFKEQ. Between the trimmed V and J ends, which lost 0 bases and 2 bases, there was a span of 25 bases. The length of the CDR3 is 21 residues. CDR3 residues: CASSQDPLPHSWDVNTGELFF. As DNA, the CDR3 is TGTGCCAGCAGCCAAGATCCCTTACCCCATTCCTGGGACGTCAACACCGGGGAGCTGTTTTTT.

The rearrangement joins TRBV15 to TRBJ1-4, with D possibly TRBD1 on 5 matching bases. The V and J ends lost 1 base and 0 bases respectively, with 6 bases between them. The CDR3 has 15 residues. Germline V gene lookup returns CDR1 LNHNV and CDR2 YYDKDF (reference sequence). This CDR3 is CATSRGDATNEKLFF. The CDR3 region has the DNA TGTGCCACCAGCAGAGGGGACGCAACTAATGAAAAACTGTTTTTT.

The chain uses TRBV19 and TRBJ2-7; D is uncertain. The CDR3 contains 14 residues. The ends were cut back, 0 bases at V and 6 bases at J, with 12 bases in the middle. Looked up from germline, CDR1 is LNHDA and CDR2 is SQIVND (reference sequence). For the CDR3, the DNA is TGTGCCAGTAGTATAGATGGCTGGGGAACCGAGCAGTACTTC. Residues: CASSIDGWGTEQYF.

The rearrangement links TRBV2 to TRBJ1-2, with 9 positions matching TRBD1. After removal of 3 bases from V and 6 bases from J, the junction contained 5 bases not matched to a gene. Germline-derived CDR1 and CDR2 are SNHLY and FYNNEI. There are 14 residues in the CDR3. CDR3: CASSDYGTGNGYTF. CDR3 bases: TGTGCCAGCAGTGATTATGGGACAGGGAATGGCTACACCTTC.

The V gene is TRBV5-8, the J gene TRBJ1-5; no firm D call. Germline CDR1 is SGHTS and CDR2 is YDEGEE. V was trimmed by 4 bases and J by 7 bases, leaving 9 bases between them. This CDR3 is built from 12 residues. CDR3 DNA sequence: TGTGCCAGCAGCCCCGTTAGGCAGCCCCAGCATTTT. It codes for CASSPVRQPQHF.

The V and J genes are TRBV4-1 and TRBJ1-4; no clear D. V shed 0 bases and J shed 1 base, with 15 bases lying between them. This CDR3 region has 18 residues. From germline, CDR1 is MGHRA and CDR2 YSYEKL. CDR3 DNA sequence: TGCGCCAGCAGCCAAGACGTCTTCCCGGGTAGAACTAATGAAAAACTGTTTTTT. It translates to CASSQDVFPGRTNEKLFF.

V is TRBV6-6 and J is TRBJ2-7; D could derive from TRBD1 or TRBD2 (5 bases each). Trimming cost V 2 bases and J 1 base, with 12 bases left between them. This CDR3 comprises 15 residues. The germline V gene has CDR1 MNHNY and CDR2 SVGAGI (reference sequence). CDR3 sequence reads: CASSYRTGASYEQYF. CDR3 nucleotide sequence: TGTGCCAGCAGTTACCGCACCGGGGCTTCCTACGAGCAGTACTTC.

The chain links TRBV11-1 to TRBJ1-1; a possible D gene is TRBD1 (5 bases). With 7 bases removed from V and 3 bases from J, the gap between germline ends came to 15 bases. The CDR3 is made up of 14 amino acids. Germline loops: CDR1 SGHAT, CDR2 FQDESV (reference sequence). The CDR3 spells CASTLEGWDTEAFF. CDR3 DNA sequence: TGTGCCAGCACCCTAGAGGGGTGGGACACTGAAGCTTTCTTT.

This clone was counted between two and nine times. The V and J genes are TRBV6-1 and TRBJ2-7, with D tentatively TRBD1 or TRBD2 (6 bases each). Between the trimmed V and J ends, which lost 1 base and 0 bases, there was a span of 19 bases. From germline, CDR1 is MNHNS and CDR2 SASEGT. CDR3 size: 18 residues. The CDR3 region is CASSEGGWGARSSYEQYF. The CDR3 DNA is TGTGCCAGCAGTGAAGGGGGTTGGGGGGCTAGGAGCTCCTACGAGCAGTACTTC.

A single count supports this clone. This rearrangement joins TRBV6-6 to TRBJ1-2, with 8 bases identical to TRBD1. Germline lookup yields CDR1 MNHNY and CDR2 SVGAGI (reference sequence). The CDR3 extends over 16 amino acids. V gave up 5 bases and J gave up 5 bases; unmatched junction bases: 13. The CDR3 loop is CASSHSPGTGEYGYTF. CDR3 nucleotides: TGTGCCAGCAGTCATTCCCCCGGGACAGGAGAATATGGCTACACCTTC.

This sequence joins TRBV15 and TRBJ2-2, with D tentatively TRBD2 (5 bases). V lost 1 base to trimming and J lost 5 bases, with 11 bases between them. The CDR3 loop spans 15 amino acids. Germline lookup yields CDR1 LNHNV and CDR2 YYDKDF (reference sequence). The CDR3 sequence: CATSRGTPMTGELFF. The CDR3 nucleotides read TGTGCCACCAGCAGAGGGACTCCGATGACCGGGGAGCTGTTTTTT.

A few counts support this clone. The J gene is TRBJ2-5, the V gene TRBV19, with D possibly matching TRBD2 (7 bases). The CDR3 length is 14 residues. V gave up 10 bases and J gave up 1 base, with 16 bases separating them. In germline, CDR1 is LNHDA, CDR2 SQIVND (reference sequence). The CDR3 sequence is CATMGGALQETQYF. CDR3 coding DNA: TGTGCCACCATGGGGGGGGCCCTCCAAGAGACCCAGTACTTC.